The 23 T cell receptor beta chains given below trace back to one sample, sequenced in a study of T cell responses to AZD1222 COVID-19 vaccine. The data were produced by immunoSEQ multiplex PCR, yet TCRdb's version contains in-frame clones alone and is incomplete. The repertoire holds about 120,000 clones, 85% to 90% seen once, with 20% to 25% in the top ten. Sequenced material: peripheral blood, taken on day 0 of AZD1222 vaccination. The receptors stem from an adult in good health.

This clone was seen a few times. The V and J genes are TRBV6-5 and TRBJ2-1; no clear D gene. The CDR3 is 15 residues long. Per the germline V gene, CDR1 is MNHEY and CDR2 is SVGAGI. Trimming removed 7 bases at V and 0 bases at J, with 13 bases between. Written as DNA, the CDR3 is TGTGCCAGCATTGTCCTAGGTGACTCCTACAATGAGCAGTTCTTC. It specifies CASIVLGDSYNEQFF.

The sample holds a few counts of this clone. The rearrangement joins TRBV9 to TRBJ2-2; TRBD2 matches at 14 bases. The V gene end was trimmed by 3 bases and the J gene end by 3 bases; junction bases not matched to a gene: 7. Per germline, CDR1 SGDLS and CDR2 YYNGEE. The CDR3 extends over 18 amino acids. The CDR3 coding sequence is TGTGCCAGCAGCGCTGGGACTAGCGGGGGCCGGGACACCGGGGAGCTGTTTTTT. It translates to CASSAGTSGGRDTGELFF.

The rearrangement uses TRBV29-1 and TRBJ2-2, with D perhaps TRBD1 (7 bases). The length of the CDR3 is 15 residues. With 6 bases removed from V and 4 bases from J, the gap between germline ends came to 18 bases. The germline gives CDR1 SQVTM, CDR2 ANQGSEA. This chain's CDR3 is CSVRKQGRSTGELFF. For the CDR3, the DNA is TGCAGCGTGAGAAAACAGGGGAGGAGCACCGGGGAGCTGTTTTTT.

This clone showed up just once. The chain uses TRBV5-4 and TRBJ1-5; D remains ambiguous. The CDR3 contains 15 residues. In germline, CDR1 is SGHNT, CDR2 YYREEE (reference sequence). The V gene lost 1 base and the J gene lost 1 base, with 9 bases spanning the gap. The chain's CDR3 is CASSLSPGSNQPQHF. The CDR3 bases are TGTGCCAGCAGCTTGTCCCCGGGGAGCAATCAGCCCCAGCATTTT.

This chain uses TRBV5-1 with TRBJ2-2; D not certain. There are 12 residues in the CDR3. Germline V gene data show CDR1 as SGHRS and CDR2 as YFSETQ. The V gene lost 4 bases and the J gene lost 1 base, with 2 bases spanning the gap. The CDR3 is CASSVNTGELFF. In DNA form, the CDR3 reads TGCGCCAGCAGCGTGAACACCGGGGAGCTGTTTTTT.

The DNA of the CDR3 is TGCAGCGTTGGGGTGGGGCACAACTATGGCTACACCTTC. The encoded protein is CSVGVGHNYGYTF. The rearrangement links TRBV29-1 to TRBJ1-2; D possibly corresponds to TRBD1 (5 bases). From germline, CDR1 is SQVTM and CDR2 ANQGSEA. This CDR3 has 13 amino acids. The V and J ends lost 4 bases and 2 bases respectively, with 11 bases between them.

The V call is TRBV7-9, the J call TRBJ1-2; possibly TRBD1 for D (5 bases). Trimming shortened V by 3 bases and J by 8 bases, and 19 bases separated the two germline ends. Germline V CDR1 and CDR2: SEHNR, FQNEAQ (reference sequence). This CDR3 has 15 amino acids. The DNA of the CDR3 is TGTGCCAGCAGCTTTCGACCCAGGGATTTGGGAGGCTACACCTTC. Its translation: CASSFRPRDLGGYTF.

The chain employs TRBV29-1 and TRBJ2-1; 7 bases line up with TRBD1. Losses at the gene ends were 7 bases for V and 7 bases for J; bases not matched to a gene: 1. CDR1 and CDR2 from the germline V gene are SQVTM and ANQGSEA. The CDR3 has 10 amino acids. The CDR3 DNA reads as TGCAGCGCAGGGGGTAATGAGCAGTTCTTC. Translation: CSAGGNEQFF.

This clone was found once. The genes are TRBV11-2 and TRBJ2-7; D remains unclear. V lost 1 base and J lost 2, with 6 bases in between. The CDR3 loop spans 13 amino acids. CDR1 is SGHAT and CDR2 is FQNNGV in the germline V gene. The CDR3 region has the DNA TGTGCCAGCAGCTTAGCGGACCCCTACGAGCAGTACTTC. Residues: CASSLADPYEQYF.

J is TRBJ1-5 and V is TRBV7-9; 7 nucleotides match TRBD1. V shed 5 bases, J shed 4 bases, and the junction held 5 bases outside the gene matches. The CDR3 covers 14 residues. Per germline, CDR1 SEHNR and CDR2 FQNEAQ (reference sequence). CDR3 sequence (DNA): TGTGCCAGCAGCATCGGGACAGCTAATCAGCCCCAGCATTTT. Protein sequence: CASSIGTANQPQHF.

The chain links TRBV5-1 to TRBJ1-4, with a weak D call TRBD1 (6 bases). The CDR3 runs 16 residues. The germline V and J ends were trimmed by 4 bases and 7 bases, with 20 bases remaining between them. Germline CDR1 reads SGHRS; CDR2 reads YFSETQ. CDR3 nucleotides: TGCGCCAGCAGCGTTGAGGGTTATGGGGGCGGTGAAAAACTGTTTTTT. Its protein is CASSVEGYGGGEKLFF.

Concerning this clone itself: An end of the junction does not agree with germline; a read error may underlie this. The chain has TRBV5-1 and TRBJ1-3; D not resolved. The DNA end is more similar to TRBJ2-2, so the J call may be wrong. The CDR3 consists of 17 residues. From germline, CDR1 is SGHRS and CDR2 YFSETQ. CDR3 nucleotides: TGCGCCAGCAGTTTGGATTCGCGGACGCGCGGCACCGGGGAGCTGTTTTTT. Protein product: CASSLDSRTRGTGELFF.

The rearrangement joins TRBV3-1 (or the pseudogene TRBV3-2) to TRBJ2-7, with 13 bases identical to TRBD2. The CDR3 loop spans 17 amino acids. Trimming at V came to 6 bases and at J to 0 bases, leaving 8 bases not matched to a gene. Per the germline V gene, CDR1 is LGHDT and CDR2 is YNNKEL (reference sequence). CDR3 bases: TGTGCCAGCAGGCCCGGGACTAGCGGGGACTCCTCCTACGAGCAGTACTTC. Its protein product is CASRPGTSGDSSYEQYF.

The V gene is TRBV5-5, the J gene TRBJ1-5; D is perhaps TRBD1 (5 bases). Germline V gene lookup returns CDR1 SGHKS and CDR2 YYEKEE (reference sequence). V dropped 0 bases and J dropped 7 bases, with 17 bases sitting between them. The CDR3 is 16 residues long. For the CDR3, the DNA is TGTGCCAGCAGCTTGGAGGGGCCGACCAAGAGCCAGCCCCAGCATTTT. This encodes CASSLEGPTKSQPQHF.

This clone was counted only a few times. CDR3 protein: CASSYSRGWVYGYTF. CDR3 DNA: TGTGCCAGCAGTTACTCGCGGGGGTGGGTCTATGGCTACACCTTC. The chain couples TRBV6-5 to TRBJ1-2; maybe TRBD1 (5 bases). Germline lookup yields CDR1 MNHEY and CDR2 SVGAGI. Trimming removed 0 bases at V and 4 bases at J, with 12 bases between. The CDR3 runs to 15 residues.

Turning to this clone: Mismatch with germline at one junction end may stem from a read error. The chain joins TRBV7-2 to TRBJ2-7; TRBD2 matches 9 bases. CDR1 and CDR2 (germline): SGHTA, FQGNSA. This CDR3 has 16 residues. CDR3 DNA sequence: TGTGCCAGCAGCGTAGCCGGGGTAGCGGGGGCCTACGAGCAGTACTTC. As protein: CASSVAGVAGAYEQYF.

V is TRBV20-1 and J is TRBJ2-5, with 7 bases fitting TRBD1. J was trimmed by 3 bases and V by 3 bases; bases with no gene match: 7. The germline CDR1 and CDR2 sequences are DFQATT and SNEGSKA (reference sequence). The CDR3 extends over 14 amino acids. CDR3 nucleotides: TGCAGTGCTAGTATATGGACAGGAGAAGAGACCCAGTACTTC. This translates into CSASIWTGEETQYF.

The CDR3, as DNA: TGTGCCAGCTCACCACGTGACAGCTATGGCTACACCTTC. It specifies CASSPRDSYGYTF. The chain links TRBV18 to TRBJ1-2; maybe TRBD1 (5 bases). The CDR3 sequence is 13 residues long. Germline V CDR1 and CDR2: KGHSH, LQKENI. Between the trimmed V and J ends, which lost 1 base and 4 bases, there was a span of 7 bases.

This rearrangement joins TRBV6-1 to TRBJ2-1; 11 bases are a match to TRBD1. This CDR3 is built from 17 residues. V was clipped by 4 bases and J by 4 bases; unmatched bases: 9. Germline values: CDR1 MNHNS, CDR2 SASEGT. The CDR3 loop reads CASSALSGQGAYNEQFF. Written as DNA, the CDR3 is TGTGCCAGCAGTGCCCTCTCCGGACAGGGGGCTTACAATGAGCAGTTCTTC.

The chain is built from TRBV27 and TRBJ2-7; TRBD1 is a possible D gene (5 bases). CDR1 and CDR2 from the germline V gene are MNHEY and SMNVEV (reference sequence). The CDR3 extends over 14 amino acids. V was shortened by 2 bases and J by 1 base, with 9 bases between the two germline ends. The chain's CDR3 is CASSLRTPSYEQYF. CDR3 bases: TGTGCCAGCAGTTTACGGACACCTTCCTACGAGCAGTACTTC.

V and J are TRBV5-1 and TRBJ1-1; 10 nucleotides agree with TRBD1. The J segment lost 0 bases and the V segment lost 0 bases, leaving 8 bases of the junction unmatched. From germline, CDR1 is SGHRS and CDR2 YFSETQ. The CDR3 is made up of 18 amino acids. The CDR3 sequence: CASSLGAGTGDMNTEAFF. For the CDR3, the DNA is TGCGCCAGCAGCTTGGGAGCCGGGACAGGGGATATGAACACTGAAGCTTTCTTT.

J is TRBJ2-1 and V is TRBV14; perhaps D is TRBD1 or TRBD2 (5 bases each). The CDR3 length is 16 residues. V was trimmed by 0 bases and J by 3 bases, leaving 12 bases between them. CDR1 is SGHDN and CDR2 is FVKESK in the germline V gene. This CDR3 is CASSQEVGPGYNEQFF. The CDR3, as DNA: TGTGCCAGCAGCCAAGAAGTGGGACCTGGCTACAATGAGCAGTTCTTC.

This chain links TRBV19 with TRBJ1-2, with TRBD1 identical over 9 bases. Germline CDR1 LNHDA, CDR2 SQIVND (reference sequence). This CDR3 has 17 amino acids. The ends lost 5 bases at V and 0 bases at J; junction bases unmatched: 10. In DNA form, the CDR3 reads TGTGCCAGTAGTTCTCAAGGACAGGGGCTTCCTAACTATGGCTACACCTTC. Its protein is CASSSQGQGLPNYGYTF. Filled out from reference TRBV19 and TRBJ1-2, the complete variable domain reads DGGITQSPKYLFRKEGQNVTLSCEQNLNHDAMYWYRQDPGQGLRLIYYSQIVNDFQKGDIAEGYSVSREKKESFPLTVTSAQKNPTAFYLCASSSQGQGLPNYGYTFGSGTRLTVV.